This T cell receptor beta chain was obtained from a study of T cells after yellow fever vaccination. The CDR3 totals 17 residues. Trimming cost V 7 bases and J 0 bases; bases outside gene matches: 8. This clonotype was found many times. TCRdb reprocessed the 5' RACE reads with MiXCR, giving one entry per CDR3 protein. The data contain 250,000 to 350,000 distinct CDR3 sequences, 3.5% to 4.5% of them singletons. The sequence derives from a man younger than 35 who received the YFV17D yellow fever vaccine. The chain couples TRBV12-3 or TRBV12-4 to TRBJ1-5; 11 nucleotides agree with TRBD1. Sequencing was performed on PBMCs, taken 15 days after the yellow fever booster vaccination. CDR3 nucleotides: TGTGCCAGCACCCTAGGACAGGGGGCTAATAGCAATCAGCCCCAGCATTTT. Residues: CASTLGQGANSNQPQHF.